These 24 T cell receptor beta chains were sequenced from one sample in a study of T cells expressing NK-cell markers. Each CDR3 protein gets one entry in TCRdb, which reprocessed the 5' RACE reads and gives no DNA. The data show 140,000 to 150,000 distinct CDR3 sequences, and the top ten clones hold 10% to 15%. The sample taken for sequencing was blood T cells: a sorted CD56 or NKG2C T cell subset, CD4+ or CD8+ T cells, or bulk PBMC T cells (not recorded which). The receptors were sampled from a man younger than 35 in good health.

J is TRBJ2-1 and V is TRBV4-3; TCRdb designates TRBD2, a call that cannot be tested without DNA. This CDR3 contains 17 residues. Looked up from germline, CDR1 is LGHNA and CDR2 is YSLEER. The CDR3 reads CASSQLDSVGSYNEQFF.

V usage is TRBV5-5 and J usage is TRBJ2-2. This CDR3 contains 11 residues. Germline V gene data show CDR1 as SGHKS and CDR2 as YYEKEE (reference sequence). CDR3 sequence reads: CASFGSGELFF.

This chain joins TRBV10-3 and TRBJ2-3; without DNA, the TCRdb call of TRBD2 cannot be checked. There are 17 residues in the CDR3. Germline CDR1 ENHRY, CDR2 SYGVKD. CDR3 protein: CAISESSLAGSTDTQYF.

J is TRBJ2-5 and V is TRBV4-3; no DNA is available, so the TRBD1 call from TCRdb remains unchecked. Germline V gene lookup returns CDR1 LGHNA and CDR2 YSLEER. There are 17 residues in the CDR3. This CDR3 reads CASSQGGDRFYRETQYF.

CDR3 sequence: CASSQGGIGGTQEPQHF. The chain recombines TRBV14 with TRBJ1-5. The CDR3 runs to 17 residues. Germline V CDR1 and CDR2: SGHDN, FVKESK.

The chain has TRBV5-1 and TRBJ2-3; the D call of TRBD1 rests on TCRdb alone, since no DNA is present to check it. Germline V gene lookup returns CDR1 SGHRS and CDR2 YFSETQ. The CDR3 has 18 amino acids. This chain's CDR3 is CASSFDGTVPISTDTQYF. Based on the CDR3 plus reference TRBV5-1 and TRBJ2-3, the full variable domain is KAGVTQTPRYLIKTRGQQVTLSCSPISGHRSVSWYQQTPGQGLQFLFEYFSETQRNKGNFPGRFSGRQFSNSRSEMNVSTLELGDSALYLCASSFDGTVPISTDTQYFGPGTRLTVL.

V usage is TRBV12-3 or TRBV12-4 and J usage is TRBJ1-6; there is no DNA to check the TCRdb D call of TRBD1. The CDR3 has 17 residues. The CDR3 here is CASSLAPGVRSKSPLHF.

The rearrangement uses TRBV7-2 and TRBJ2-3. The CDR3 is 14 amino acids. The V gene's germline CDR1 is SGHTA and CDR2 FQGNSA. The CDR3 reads CASSSTHLTDTQYF.

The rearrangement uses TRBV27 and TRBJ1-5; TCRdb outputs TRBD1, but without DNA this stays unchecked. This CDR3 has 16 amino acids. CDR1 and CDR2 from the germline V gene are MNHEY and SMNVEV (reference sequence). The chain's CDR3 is CASRSVEGAGNQPQHF.

CDR3 loop: CASSEAASGRNEQFF. This rearrangement joins TRBV6-1 to TRBJ2-1; there is no DNA to check the TCRdb D call of TRBD2. Germline CDR1 is MNHNS and CDR2 is SASEGT. This CDR3 has 15 amino acids.

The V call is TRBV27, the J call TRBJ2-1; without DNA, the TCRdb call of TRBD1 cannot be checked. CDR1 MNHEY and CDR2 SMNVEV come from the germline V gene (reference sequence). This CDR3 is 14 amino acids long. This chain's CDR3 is CASSPNTGGGEQFF.

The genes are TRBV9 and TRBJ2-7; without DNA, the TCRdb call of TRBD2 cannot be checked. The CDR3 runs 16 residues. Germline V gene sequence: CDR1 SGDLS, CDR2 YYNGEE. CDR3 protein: CASSVGLAGLAYEQYF.

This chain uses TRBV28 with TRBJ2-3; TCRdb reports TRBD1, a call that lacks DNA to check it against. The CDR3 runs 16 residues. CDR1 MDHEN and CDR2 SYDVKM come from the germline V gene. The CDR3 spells CASSVTGTGNTDTQYF.

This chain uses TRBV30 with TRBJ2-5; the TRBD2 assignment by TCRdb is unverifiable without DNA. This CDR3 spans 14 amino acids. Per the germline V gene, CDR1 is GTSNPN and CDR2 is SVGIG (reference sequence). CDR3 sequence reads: CAVQAGERGKTQYF. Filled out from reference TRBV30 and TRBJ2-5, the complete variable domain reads SQTIHQWPATLVQPVGSPLSLECTVEGTSNPNLYWYRQAAGRGLQLLFYSVGIGQISSEVPQNLSASRPQDRQFILSSKKLLLSDSGFYLCAVQAGERGKTQYFGPGTRLLVL.

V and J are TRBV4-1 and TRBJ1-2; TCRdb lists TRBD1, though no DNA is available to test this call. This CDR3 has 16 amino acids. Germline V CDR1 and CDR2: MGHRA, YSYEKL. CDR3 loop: CASSQEGGRYDYGYTF.

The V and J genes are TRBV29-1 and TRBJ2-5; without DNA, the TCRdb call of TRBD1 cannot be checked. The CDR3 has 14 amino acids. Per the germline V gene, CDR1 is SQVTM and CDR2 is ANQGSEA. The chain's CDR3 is CSVEGWTVQETQYF.

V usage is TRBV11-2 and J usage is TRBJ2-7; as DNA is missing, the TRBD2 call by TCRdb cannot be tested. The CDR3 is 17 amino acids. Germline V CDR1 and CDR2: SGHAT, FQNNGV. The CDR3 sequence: CASSLEGLAGPSYEQYF.

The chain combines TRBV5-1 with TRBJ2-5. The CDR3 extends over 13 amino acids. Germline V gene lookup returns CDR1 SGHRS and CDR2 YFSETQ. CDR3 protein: CASSLGVQETQYF. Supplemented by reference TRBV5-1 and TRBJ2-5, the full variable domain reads KAGVTQTPRYLIKTRGQQVTLSCSPISGHRSVSWYQQTPGQGLQFLFEYFSETQRNKGNFPGRFSGRQFSNSRSEMNVSTLELGDSALYLCASSLGVQETQYFGPGTRLLVL.

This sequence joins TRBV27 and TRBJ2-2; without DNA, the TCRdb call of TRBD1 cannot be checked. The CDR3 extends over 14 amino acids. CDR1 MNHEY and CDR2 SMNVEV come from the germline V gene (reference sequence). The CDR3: CASLGGGGTGELFF.

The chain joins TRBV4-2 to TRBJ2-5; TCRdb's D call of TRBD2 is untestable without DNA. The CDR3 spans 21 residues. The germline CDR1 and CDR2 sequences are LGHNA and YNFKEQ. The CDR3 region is CASAVKETGLAGRGWGETQYF.

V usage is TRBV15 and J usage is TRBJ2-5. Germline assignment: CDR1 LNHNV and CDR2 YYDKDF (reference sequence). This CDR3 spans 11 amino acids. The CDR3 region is CATGLAETQYF. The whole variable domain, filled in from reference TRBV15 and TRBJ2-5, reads DAMVIQNPRYQVTQFGKPVTLSCSQTLNHNVMYWYQQKSSQAPKLLFHYYDKDFNNEADTPDNFQSRRPNTSFCFLDIRSPGLGDTAMYLCATGLAETQYFGPGTRLLVL.

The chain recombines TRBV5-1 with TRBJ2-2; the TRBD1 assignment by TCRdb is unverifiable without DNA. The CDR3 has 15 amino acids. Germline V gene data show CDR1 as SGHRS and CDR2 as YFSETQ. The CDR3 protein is CASSAGTGVPGELFF.

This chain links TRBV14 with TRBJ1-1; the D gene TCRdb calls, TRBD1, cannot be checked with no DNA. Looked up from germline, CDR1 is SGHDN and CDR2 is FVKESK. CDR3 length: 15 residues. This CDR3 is CASSQAARGYTEAFF.

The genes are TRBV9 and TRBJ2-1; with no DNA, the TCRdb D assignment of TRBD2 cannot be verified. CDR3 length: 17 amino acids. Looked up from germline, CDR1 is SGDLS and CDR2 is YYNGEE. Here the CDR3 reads CASSVGGYGGLYNEQFF.